This T cell receptor (beta chain) was observed in a study of tumor-infiltrating lymphocytes in primary liver carcinoma. The CDR3 is 16 residues long. V lost 0 bases, J lost 5 bases, and 4 bases stayed unmatched. Priming with a constant-region primer yielded TCR beta cDNA from about 450 ng total RNA. Three-round nested multiplex PCR performed with slightly modified ARM-PCR produced the TCR beta libraries. A C-beta reverse primer was combined with TRBV1-TRBV30 forward primers in the first two PCR rounds, and each round had 10 cycles. One entry per CDR3 protein, called by TCRdb with MiXCR from the multiplex PCR reads. The data hold 310,000 or so distinct CDR3 sequences, with less than 70% observed a single time. The researchers obtained blood RNA from unsorted whole blood and also extracted germline DNA.

This receptor was obtained from a man in his forties or fifties with primary liver carcinoma and hepatitis B virus infection. V is TRBV23-1 and J is TRBJ2-1, with 10 positions matching TRBD1. TRBV23-1 has ORF status, its function being uncertain. Sequencing used peripheral blood. CDR3 DNA sequence: TGCGCCAGCAGTCAATCGACAGGGGGCAGTCACAATGAGCAGTTCTTC. It specifies CASSQSTGGSHNEQFF.